The 16 T cell receptor beta chains given below trace back to one sample, sequenced in a study of T cell responses to AZD1222 COVID-19 vaccine. Measured with immunoSEQ multiplex PCR; TCRdb has only the in-frame clones, and not every one. In the table there are 130,000 to 150,000 clones, 82% of which are singletons. Sequenced material: peripheral blood, taken on day 0 of MenACWY control vaccination. These TCRs come from an adult in good health.

The CDR3 is CASSQQGRNTEAFF. The CDR3 bases are TGTGCCAGTAGTCAACAGGGCCGGAACACTGAAGCTTTCTTT. The chain joins TRBV19 to TRBJ1-1; a possible D gene is TRBD1 (6 bases). The ends were cut back, 5 bases at V and 1 base at J, with 11 bases in the middle. The CDR3 consists of 14 residues. Germline V CDR1 and CDR2: LNHDA, SQIVND (reference sequence).

V and J are TRBV6-5 and TRBJ1-6; D is possibly TRBD1 (5 bases). This CDR3 has 15 residues. CDR1 is MNHEY, CDR2 SVGAGI, per germline. Trimming removed 6 bases at V and 11 bases at J, with 20 bases between. The CDR3 sequence is CASRLGGNGRPPLHF. The CDR3 DNA reads as TGTGCCAGCAGGCTGGGGGGTAACGGTCGGCCACCCCTCCACTTT.

The V call is TRBV18, the J call TRBJ2-3; 8 bases align to TRBD1. Looked up from germline, CDR1 is KGHSH and CDR2 is LQKENI. The CDR3 is 16 amino acids. J gave up 5 bases and V 2 bases, and 9 bases lay outside the gene matches. Written as DNA, the CDR3 is TGTGCCAGCTCACCATATTTCCAGGGGGCAGAAGATACGCAGTATTTT. This gives the protein CASSPYFQGAEDTQYF.

The chain employs TRBV18 and TRBJ1-2; 12 bases agree with TRBD1. V trimming: 5 bases; J trimming: 8 bases; junction bases outside the gene matches: 9. Germline V CDR1 and CDR2: KGHSH, LQKENI. This CDR3 region has 15 residues. CDR3 sequence: CASSTPGQGAKGYTF. The CDR3 nucleotides are TGTGCCAGCTCAACCCCGGGACAGGGGGCAAAGGGCTACACCTTC.

The chain has TRBV24-1 and TRBJ2-2; 8 positions match TRBD2. The CDR3 sequence is 16 residues long. CDR1 and CDR2 (germline): KGHDR, SFDVKD. J lost 5 bases, V lost 10 bases, and 14 bases had no gene match. CDR3 in amino acids: CATGPGLGRETGELFF. The CDR3 coding sequence is TGTGCCACGGGCCCGGGACTAGGAAGGGAAACCGGGGAGCTGTTTTTT.

The chain employs TRBV3-1 (or the pseudogene TRBV3-2) and TRBJ2-1, with D tentatively TRBD2 (5 bases). V shed 3 bases and J shed 3 bases, with 12 bases lying between them. The CDR3 runs 15 residues. Germline CDR1 is LGHDT and CDR2 is YNNKEL (reference sequence). CDR3 residues: CASSHPNSVYNEQFF. In DNA form, the CDR3 reads TGTGCCAGCAGCCACCCCAATAGCGTCTACAATGAGCAGTTCTTC.

The rearrangement uses TRBV4-1 and TRBJ2-5, with 13 bases lining up with TRBD2. This CDR3 is 16 amino acids long. In germline, CDR1 is MGHRA, CDR2 YSYEKL. V shed 0 bases, J shed 4 bases, and the junction held 2 bases outside the gene matches. The CDR3 loop reads CASSQETSGGAETQYF. CDR3 nucleotides: TGCGCCAGCAGCCAAGAAACTAGCGGGGGGGCAGAGACCCAGTACTTC.

The J gene is TRBJ2-3, the V gene TRBV5-4; TRBD2 matches at 10 bases. Germline V gene sequence: CDR1 SGHNT, CDR2 YYREEE (reference sequence). The CDR3 has 19 residues. J lost 0 bases, V lost 0 bases, and 10 bases had no gene match. The CDR3 region is CASSLDLAGAPTSTDTQYF. The CDR3 DNA is TGTGCCAGCAGCTTGGACCTAGCGGGGGCCCCGACAAGCACAGATACGCAGTATTTT. The full variable domain, completed using reference TRBV5-4 and TRBJ2-3, is ETGVTQSPTHLIKTRGQQVTLRCSSQSGHNTVSWYQQALGQGPQFIFQYYREEENGRGNFPPRFSGLQFPNYSSELNVNALELDDSALYLCASSLDLAGAPTSTDTQYFGPGTRLTVL.

The J gene is TRBJ2-7, the V gene TRBV7-9; D is possibly TRBD1 (6 bases). The CDR3 is 13 amino acids. Between the trimmed V and J ends, which lost 4 bases and 3 bases, there was a span of 10 bases. Per germline, CDR1 SEHNR and CDR2 FQNEAQ (reference sequence). The CDR3 sequence is CASSWDTFYEQYV. CDR3 DNA: TGTGCCAGCAGCTGGGACACCTTCTACGAGCAGTACGTC.

J is TRBJ2-2 and V is TRBV14; no clear D. CDR1 and CDR2 (germline): SGHDN, FVKESK. The CDR3 runs to 11 residues. The V end was cut by 2 bases, the J end by 5 bases, with 0 bases between. In DNA, the CDR3 is TGTGCCAGCAGCCAAACCGGGGAGCTGTTTTTT. Encoded protein: CASSQTGELFF. The whole variable domain, remainder taken from reference TRBV14 and TRBJ2-2, is EAGVTQFPSHSVIEKGQTVTLRCDPISGHDNLYWYRRVMGKEIKFLLHFVKESKQDESGMPNNRFLAERTGGTYSTLKVQPAELEDSGVYFCASSQTGELFFGEGSRLTVL.

The CDR3 DNA follows: TGTGCCATCAGTGAGTCGACTGGAGGCCACTACAATGAGCAGTTCTTC. Encoded protein: CAISESTGGHYNEQFF. The chain combines TRBV10-3 with TRBJ2-1, with D maybe TRBD2 (5 bases). Germline V gene sequence: CDR1 ENHRY, CDR2 SYGVKD. The V end was cut by 0 bases, the J end by 3 bases, with 12 bases between. The CDR3 length is 16 residues.

The table lists this clone with a count of one. The rearrangement links TRBV5-1 to TRBJ1-4; D gene ambiguous. V lost 3 bases, J lost 4 bases, and 13 bases lay in between. The germline V gene encodes CDR1 SGHRS and CDR2 YFSETQ. This CDR3 comprises 15 residues. This chain's CDR3 is CASSSGGRVNEKLFF. DNA of the CDR3: TGCGCCAGCAGCTCGGGAGGCAGAGTTAATGAAAAACTGTTTTTT. The complete variable domain, with remaining parts taken from reference TRBV5-1 and TRBJ1-4, reads KAGVTQTPRYLIKTRGQQVTLSCSPISGHRSVSWYQQTPGQGLQFLFEYFSETQRNKGNFPGRFSGRQFSNSRSEMNVSTLELGDSALYLCASSSGGRVNEKLFFGSGTQLSVL.

The chain uses TRBV11-2 and TRBJ2-5; 7 nucleotides match TRBD1. V shed 2 bases, J shed 4 bases, and the junction held 10 bases outside the gene matches. Germline V CDR1 and CDR2: SGHAT, FQNNGV. The CDR3 contains 16 residues. CDR3 in amino acids: CASSLTTGAVGETQYF. CDR3 bases: TGTGCCAGCAGCTTAACTACAGGGGCTGTAGGAGAGACCCAGTACTTC.

This clone was found a few times. V usage is TRBV6-6 and J usage is TRBJ2-3; D remains ambiguous. Germline CDR1 reads MNHNY; CDR2 reads SVGAGI (reference sequence). The CDR3 length is 13 residues. V was cut by 6 bases and J by 1 base, with 8 bases left in between. CDR3 nucleotides: TGTGCCAGCAGGATATGGCGCACAGATACGCAGTATTTT. Translation: CASRIWRTDTQYF.

This chain joins TRBV30 and TRBJ2-5; D is undetermined. Germline V gene sequence: CDR1 GTSNPN, CDR2 SVGIG (reference sequence). The V and J ends lost 2 bases and 7 bases respectively, with 11 bases between them. The CDR3 has 12 amino acids. CDR3 region: CAWSTSSPTQYF. In DNA form, the CDR3 reads TGTGCCTGGAGTACCTCCTCACCGACCCAGTACTTC. Filled out from reference TRBV30 and TRBJ2-5, the complete variable domain reads SQTIHQWPATLVQPVGSPLSLECTVEGTSNPNLYWYRQAAGRGLQLLFYSVGIGQISSEVPQNLSASRPQDRQFILSSKKLLLSDSGFYLCAWSTSSPTQYFGPGTRLLVL.

The chain combines TRBV3-1 (or the pseudogene TRBV3-2) with TRBJ2-2, with 9 bases that match TRBD2. The CDR3 has 16 amino acids. CDR1 and CDR2 (germline): LGHDT, YNNKEL (reference sequence). Trimming took 5 bases from V and 4 from J; bases not matched to a gene: 8. This chain's CDR3 is CASSKLSGGGTGELFF. The DNA for the CDR3 is TGTGCCAGCAGCAAACTTAGCGGGGGCGGCACCGGGGAGCTGTTTTTT.